This TCR beta chain is from a study of control samples from healthy donors and cancer patients. Only in-frame clones appear in the TCRdb table, and some are missing; sequencing was by immunoSEQ multiplex PCR. Seen here are tens of thousands of clones, approximately 94% observed once, and the top ten hold 20% to 30%. Germline V gives CDR1 PRHDT, CDR2 FYEKMQ (reference sequence). The CDR3 is 16 residues long. After removal of 4 bases from V and 4 bases from J, the junction contained 5 bases not matched to a gene. This clone appeared once. Specimen: blood. This sequence was found in a man aged 55 to 70 in good health. The chain couples TRBV13 to TRBJ2-5; TRBD2 matches 14 bases. The CDR3 DNA follows: TGTGCCAGCAGCTCGGGACTAGCGGGAGTAGGAGAGACCCAGTACTTC. This encodes CASSSGLAGVGETQYF. The full variable domain, its missing parts supplied by reference TRBV13 and TRBJ2-5, is AAGVIQSPRHLIKEKRETATLKCYPIPRHDTVYWYQQGPGQDPQFLISFYEKMQSDKGSIPDRFSAQQFSDYHSELNMSSLELGDSALYFCASSSGLAGVGETQYFGPGTRLLVL.